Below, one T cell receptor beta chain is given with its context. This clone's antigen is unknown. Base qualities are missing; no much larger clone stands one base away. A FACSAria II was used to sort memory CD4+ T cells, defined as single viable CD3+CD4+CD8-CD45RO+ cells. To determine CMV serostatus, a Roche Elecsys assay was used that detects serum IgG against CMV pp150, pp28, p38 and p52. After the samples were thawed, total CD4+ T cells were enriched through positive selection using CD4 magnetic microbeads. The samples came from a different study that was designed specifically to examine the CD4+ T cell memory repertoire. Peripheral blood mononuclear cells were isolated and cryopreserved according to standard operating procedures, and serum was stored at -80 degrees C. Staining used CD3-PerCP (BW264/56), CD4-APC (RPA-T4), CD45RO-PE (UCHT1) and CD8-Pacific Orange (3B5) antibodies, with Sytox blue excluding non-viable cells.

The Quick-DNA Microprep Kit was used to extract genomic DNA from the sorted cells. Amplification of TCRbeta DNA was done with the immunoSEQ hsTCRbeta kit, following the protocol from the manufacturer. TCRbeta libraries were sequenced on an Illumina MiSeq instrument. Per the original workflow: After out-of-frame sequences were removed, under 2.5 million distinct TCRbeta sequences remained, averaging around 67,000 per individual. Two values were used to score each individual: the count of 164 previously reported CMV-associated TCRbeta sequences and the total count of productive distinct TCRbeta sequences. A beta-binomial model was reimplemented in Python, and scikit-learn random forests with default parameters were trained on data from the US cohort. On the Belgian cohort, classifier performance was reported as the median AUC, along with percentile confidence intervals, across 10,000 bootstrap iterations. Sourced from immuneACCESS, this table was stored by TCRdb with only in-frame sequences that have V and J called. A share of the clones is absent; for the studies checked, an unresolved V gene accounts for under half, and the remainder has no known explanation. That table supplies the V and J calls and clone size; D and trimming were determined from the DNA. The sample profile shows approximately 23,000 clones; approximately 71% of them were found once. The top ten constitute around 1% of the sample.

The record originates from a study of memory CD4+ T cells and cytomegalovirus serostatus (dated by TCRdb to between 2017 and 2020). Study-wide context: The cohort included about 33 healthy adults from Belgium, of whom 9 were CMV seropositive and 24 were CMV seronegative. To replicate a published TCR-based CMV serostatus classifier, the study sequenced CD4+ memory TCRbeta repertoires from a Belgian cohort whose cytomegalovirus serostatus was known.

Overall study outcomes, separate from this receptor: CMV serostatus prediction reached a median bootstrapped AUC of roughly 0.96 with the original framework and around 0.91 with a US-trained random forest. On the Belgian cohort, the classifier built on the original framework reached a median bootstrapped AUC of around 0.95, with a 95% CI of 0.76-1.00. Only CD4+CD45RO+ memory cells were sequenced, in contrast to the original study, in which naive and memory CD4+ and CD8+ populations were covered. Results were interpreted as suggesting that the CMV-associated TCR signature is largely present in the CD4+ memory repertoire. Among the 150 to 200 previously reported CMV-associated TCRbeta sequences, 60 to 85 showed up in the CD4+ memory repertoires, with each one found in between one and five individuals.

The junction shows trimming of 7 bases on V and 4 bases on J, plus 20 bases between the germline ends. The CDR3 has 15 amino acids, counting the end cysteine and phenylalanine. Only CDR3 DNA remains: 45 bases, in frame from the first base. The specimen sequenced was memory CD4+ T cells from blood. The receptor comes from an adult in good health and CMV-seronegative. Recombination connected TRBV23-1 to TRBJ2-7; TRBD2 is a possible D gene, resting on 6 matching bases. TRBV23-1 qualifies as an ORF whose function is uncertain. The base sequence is TGCGCCAGCAACACCACGATGGGGGGTGAATACGAGCAGTACTTC. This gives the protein CASNTTMGGEYEQYF.